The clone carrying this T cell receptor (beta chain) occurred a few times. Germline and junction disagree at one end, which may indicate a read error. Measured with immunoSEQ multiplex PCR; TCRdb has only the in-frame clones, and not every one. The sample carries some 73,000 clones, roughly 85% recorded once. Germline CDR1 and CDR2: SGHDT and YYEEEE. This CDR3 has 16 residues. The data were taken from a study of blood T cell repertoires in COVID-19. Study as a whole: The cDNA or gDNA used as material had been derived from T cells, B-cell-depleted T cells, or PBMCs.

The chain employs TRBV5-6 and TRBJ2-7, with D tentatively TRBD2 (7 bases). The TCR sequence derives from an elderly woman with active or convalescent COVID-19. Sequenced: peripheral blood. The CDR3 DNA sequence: TGTGCCAGCACCTTGATGGCGGGGGCTAGAACCTACGAGCAGTACTTC. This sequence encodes CASTLMAGARTYEQYF.